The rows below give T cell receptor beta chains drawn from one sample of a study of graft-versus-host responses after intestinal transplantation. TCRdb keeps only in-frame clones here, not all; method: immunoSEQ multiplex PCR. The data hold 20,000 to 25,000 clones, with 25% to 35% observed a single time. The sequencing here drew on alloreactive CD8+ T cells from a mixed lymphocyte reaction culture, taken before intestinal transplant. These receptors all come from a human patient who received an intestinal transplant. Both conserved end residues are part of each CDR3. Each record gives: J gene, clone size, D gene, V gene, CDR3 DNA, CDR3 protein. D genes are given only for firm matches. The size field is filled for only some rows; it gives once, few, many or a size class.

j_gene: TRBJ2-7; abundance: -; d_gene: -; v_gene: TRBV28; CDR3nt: TGTGCCAGCAGTCTCCTTCTCTACGAGCAGTACTTC; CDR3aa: CASSLLLYEQYF
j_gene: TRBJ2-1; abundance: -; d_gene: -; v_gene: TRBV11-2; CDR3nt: TGTGCCAGCAGCCTCCTCGCCCTAGAAACCCCCTACAATGAGCAGTTCTTC; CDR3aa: CASSLLALETPYNEQFF
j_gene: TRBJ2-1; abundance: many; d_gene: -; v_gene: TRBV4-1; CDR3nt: TGCGCCAGCAGCCTGACCCCGAATGAGCAGTTCTTC; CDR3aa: CASSLTPNEQFF
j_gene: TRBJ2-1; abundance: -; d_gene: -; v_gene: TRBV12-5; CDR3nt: TGTGCTAGTGGTTTGGTGTTTGGTCAGTACACCTACAATGAGCAGTTCTTC; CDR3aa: CASGLVFGQYTYNEQFF
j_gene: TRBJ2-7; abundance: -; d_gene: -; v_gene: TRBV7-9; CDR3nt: TGTGCCAGCAGCCCCGAGGCGGGGTTTGGGGGGTACGAGCAGTACTTC; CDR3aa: CASSPEAGFGGYEQYF
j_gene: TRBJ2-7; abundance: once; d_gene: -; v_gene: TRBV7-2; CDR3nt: TGTGCCAGCAGCTTAGTGGCAGGGGCCTACGGCGAGCAGTACTTC; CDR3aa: CASSLVAGAYGEQYF
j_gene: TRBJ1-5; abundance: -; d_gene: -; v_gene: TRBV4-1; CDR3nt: TGCGCCAGCAGCCAAGCAAAAGGGAATCAGCCCCAGCATTTT; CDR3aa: CASSQAKGNQPQHF
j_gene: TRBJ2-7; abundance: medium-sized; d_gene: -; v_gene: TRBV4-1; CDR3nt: TGCGCCAGCAGCCAAGGCTCCGAGCAGTACTTC; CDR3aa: CASSQGSEQYF
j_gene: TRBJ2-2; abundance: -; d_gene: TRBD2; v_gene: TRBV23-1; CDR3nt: TGCGCCAGCAGTCGGCGGACTAGCGGCAGCACCGGGGAGCTGTTTTTT; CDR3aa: CASSRRTSGSTGELFF
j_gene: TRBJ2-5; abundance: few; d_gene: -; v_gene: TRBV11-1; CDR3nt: TGTGCCAGCAGCTTAGGGGCCTTAGCGGTCCAAGAGACCCAGTACTTC; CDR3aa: CASSLGALAVQETQYF
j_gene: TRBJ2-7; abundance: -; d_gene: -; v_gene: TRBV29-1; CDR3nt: TGCAGCGTTGAGGGCACGACAGTTTACGAGCAGTACTTC; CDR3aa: CSVEGTTVYEQYF
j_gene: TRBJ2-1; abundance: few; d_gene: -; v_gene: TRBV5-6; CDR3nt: TGTGCCAGCAGCTTGGGAGGGGCCAATGAGCAGTTCTTC; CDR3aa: CASSLGGANEQFF
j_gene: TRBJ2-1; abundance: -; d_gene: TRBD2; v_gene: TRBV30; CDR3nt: TGTGCCTGGAGGGTGGGACTAGCGGGATACAATGAGCAGTTCTTC; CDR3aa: CAWRVGLAGYNEQFF
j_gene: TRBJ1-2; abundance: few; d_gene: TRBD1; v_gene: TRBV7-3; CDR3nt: TGTGCCAGCTGGCGGGGCAGGGGGCATGGCTACACCTTC; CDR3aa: CASWRGRGHGYTF
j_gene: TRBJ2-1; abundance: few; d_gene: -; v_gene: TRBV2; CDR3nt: TGTGCCAGCAGGGGGAATGAGCAGTTCTTC; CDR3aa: CASRGNEQFF
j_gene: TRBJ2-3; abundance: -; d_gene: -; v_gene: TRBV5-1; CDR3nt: TGCGCCAGCAGTCCACTTGGGCAGAGACACACAGATACGCAGTATTTT; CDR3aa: CASSPLGQRHTDTQYF
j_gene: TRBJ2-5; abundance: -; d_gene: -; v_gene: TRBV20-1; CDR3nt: TGCAGTGTATATATCTGGGACCGAACACACTTC; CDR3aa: CSVYIWDRTHF
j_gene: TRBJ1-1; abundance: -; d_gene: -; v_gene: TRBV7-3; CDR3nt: TGTGCCAGCAGCTTAACGGGCACAGCACCTGAAGCTTTCTTT; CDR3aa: CASSLTGTAPEAFF